Each of the 5 T cell receptor beta chains below was sequenced from the same sample in a study of cytomegalovirus exposure and HLA in healthy donors. A multiplex PCR was run with 60 Vbeta primers and 13 Jbeta primers. Measured with immunoSEQ multiplex PCR; TCRdb has only the in-frame clones, and not every one. The sample includes about 83,000 clones, roughly 75% of them seen just once. The specimen was PBMCs. The receptors here all came from a man between 60 and 75 years old in good health and CMV-seronegative.

This clone was found a few times. CDR3 nucleotides: TGTGCCAGTAGTTCGAGGGACAGAGGAAACACTGAAGCTTTCTTT. It encodes CASSSRDRGNTEAFF. The gene calls are TRBV19 and TRBJ1-1, with 7 nucleotides matching TRBD1. V shed 5 bases, J shed 2 bases, and the junction held 8 bases outside the gene matches. Germline V lookup: CDR1 LNHDA, CDR2 SQIVND (reference sequence). The CDR3 covers 15 residues.

The CDR3, as DNA: TGTGCCACCTCGACAGGGGGCGGGAATTCACCCCTCCACTTT. Protein: CATSTGGGNSPLHF. The J gene is TRBJ1-6, the V gene TRBV10-3; 10 bases are shared with TRBD1. CDR3 length: 14 amino acids. The trim removed 10 bases at V and 7 bases at J, leaving 7 bases unmatched. Germline CDR1 and CDR2: ENHRY and SYGVKD.

The V and J genes are TRBV6-6 and TRBJ2-7; the D gene is possibly TRBD1 (5 bases). Germline V CDR1 and CDR2: MNHNY, SVGAGI (reference sequence). Trimming stripped 0 bases from V and 7 bases from J, with 13 bases between. The CDR3 has 14 amino acids. CDR3 nucleotide sequence: TGTGCCAGCAGTTACTCGACAGCCGCTGGGGAGCAGTACTTC. Amino acids: CASSYSTAAGEQYF.

V and J are TRBV4-1 and TRBJ2-1; 9 bases are a match to TRBD2. The CDR3 consists of 15 residues. Germline V gene data show CDR1 as MGHRA and CDR2 as YSYEKL. Trimming cost V 4 bases and J 6 bases; bases outside gene matches: 7. CDR3 coding DNA: TGCGCCAGCAGCCGGGCGAGCGGGGGGATCAATGAGCAGTTCTTC. As protein: CASSRASGGINEQFF.

V is TRBV2 and J is TRBJ1-4; 7 bases fit TRBD1. The CDR3 runs 14 residues. Unmatched junction bases numbered 3, after V lost 5 bases and J lost 3 bases. The V gene's germline CDR1 is SNHLY and CDR2 FYNNEI. The DNA of the CDR3 is TGTGCCAGCAGTCGGGACAGATCTAATGAAAAACTGTTTTTT. Its translation: CASSRDRSNEKLFF.